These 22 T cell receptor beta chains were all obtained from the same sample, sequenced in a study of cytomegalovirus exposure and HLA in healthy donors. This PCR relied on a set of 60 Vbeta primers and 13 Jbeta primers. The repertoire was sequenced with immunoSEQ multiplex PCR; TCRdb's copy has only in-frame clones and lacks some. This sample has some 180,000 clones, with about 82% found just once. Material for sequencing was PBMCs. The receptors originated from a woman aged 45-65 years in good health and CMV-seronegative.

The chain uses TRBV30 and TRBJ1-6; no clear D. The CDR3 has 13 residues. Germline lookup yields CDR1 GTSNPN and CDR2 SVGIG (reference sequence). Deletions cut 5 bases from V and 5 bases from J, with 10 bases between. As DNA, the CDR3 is TGTGCCTGGGATCGGGTCCATAATTCACCCCTCCACTTT. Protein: CAWDRVHNSPLHF. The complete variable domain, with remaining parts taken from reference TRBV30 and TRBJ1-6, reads SQTIHQWPATLVQPVGSPLSLECTVEGTSNPNLYWYRQAAGRGLQLLFYSVGIGQISSEVPQNLSASRPQDRQFILSSKKLLLSDSGFYLCAWDRVHNSPLHFGNGTRLTVT.

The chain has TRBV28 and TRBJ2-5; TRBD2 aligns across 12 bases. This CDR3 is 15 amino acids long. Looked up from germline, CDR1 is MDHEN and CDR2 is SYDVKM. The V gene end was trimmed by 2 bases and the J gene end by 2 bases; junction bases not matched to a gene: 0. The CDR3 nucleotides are TGTGCCAGCAGTTTACTAGCGGGAGGGCAAGAGACCCAGTACTTC. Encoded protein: CASSLLAGGQETQYF. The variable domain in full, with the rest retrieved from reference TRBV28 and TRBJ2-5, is DVKVTQSSRYLVKRTGEKVFLECVQDMDHENMFWYRQDPGLGLRLIYFSYDVKMKEKGDIPEGYSVSREKKERFSLILESASTNQTSMYLCASSLLAGGQETQYFGPGTRLLVL.

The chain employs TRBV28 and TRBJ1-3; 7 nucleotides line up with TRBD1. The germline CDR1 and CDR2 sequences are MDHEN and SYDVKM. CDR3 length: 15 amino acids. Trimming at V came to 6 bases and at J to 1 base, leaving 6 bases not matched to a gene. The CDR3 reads CASRDGQASGNTIYF. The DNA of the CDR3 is TGTGCCAGCAGGGATGGACAGGCGTCTGGAAACACCATATATTTT.

CDR3 DNA sequence: TGTGCCAGCAGTGAAGGGGCGGGGGGTAACACTGAAGCTTTCTTT. This codes for CASSEGAGGNTEAFF. The genes are TRBV6-1 and TRBJ1-1, with D possibly TRBD1 on 5 matching bases. The CDR3 extends over 15 amino acids. V shed 1 base and J shed 2 bases, with 11 bases lying between them. Germline assignment: CDR1 MNHNS and CDR2 SASEGT.

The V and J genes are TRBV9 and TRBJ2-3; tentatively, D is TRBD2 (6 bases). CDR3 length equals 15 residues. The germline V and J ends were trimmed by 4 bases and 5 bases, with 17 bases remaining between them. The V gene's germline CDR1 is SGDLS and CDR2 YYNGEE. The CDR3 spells CASSPLGLEKDTQYF. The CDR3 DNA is TGTGCCAGCAGCCCCCTGGGACTCGAGAAAGATACGCAGTATTTT.

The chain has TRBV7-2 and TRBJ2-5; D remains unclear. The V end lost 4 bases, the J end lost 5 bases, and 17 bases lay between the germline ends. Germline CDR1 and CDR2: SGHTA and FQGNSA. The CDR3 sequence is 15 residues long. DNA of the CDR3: TGTGCCAGCAGCTCAACTTCGATCTATTGGGAGACCCAGTACTTC. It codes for CASSSTSIYWETQYF.

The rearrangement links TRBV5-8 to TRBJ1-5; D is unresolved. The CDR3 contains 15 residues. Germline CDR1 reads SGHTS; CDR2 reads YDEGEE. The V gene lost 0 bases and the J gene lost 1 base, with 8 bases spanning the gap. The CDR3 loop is CASSLGLTSNQPQHF. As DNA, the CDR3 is TGTGCCAGCAGCTTGGGGCTTACGAGCAATCAGCCCCAGCATTTT.

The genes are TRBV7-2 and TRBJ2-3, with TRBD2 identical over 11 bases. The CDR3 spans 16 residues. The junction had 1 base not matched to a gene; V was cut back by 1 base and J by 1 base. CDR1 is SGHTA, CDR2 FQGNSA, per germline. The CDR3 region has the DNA TGTGCCAGCAGCTTAGAGGGACTAGCGGGCACAGATACGCAGTATTTT. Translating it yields CASSLEGLAGTDTQYF. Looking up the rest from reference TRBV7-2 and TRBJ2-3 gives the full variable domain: GAGVSQSPSNKVTEKGKDVELRCDPISGHTALYWYRQSLGQGLEFLIYFQGNSAPDKSGLPSDRFSAERTGGSVSTLTIQRTQQEDSAVYLCASSLEGLAGTDTQYFGPGTRLTVL.

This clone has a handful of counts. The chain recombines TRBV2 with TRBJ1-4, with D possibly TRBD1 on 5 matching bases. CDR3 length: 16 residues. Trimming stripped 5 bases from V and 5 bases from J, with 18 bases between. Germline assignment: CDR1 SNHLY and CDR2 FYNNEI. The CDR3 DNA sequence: TGTGCCAGCAGTCCTTGGGCGGCAGGGATAAATGAAAAACTGTTTTTT. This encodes CASSPWAAGINEKLFF.

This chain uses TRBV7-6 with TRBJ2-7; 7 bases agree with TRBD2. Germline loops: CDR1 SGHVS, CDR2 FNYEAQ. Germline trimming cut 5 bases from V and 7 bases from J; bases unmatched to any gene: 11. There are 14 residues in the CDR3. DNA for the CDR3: TGTGCCAGCAGCCCCCTGGGAACAGCGGGGGAGCAGTACTTC. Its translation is CASSPLGTAGEQYF.

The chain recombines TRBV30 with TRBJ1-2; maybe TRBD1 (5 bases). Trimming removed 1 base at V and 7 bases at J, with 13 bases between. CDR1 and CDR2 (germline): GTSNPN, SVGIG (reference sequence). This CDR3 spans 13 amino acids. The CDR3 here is CAWSGGGGAGYTF. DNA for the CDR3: TGTGCCTGGAGTGGCGGGGGAGGAGCTGGCTACACCTTC.

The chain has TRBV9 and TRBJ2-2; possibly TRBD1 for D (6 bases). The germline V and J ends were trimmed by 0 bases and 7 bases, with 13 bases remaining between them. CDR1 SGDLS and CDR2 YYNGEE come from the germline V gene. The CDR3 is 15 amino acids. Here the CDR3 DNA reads TGTGCCAGCAGCGTAGACGCAGGGGCCGGCGGGGAGCTGTTTTTT. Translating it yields CASSVDAGAGGELFF.

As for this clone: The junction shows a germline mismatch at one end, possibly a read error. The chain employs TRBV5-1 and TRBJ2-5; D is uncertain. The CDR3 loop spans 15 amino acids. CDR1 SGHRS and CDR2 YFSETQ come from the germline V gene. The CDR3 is CASSLVISGQATQYF. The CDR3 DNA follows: TGCGCCAGCAGCTTGGTTATCTCAGGCCAAGCGACCCAGTACTTC.

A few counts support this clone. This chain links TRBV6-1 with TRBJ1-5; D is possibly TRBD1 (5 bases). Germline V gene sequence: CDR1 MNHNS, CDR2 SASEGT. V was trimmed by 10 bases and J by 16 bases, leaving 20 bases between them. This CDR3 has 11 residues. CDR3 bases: TGTGCCACCTACTGGAGGGGCTGGAAACATTTT. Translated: CATYWRGWKHF.

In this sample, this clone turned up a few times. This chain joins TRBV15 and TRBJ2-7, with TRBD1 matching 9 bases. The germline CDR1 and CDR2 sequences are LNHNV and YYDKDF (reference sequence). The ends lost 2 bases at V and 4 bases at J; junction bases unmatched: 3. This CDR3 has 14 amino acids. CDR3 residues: CATSRKTGGYEQYF. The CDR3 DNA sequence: TGTGCCACCAGCAGAAAGACAGGGGGATACGAGCAGTACTTC.

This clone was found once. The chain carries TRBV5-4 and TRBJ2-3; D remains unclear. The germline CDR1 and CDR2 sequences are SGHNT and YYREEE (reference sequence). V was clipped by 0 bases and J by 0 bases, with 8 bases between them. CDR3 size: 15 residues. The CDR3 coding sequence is TGTGCCAGCAGCTTGGGGCGGTCCAGCACAGATACGCAGTATTTT. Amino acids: CASSLGRSSTDTQYF.

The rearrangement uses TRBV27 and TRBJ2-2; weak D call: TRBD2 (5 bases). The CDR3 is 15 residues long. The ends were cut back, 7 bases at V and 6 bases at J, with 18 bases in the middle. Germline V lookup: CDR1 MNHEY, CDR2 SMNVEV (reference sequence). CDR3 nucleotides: TGTGCCAGCAAATCAGCGGAGAGGTCCGCCGGGGAGCTGTTTTTT. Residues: CASKSAERSAGELFF.

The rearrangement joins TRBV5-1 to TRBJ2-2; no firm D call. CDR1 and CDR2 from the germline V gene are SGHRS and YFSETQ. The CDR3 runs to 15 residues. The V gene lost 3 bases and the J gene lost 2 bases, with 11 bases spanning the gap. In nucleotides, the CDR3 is TGCGCCAGCAGCTCAATGGCGGTAAACACCGGGGAGCTGTTTTTT. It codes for CASSSMAVNTGELFF.

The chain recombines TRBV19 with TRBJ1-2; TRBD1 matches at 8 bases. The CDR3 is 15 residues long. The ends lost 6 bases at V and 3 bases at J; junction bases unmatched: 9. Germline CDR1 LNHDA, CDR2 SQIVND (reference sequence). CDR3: CASSLVQGADYGYTF. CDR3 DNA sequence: TGTGCCAGTAGCCTAGTTCAGGGGGCCGACTATGGCTACACCTTC.

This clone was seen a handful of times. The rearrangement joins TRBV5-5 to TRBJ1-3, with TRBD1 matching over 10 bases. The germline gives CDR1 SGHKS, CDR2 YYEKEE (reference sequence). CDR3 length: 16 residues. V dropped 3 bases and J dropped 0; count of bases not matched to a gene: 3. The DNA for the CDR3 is TGTGCCAGCAGCTGGACAGGGGGTACCTCTGGAAACACCATATATTTT. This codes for CASSWTGGTSGNTIYF.

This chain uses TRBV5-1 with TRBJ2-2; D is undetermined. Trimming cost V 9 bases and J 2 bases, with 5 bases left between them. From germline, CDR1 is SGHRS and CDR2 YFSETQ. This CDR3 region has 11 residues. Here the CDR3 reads CATYNTGELFF. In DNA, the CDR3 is TGCGCCACCTATAACACCGGGGAGCTGTTTTTT.

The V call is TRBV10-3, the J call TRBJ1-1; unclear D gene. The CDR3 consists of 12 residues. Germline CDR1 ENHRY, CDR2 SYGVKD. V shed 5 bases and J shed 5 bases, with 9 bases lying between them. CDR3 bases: TGTGCCATCAGTTCCCGGGATACTGAAGCTTTCTTT. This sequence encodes CAISSRDTEAFF.